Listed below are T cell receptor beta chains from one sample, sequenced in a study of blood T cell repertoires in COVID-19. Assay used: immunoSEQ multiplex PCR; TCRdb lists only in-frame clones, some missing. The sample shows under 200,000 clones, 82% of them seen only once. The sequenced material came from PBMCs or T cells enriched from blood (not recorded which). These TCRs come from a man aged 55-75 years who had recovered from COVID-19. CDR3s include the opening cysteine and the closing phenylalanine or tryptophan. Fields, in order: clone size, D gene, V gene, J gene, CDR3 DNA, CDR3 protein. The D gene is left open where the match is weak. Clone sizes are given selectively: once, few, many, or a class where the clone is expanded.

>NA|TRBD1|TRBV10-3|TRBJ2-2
TGTGCCATCAGTGAGGACAGGGGGGTAACCGGGGAGCTGTTTTTT
CAISEDRGVTGELFF
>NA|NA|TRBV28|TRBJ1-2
TGTGCCAGCCAAGGACAGTATGGCTACACCTTC
CASQGQYGYTF
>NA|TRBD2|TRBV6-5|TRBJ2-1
TGTGCCAGCAGCGTCGGGGGGGCCACTGAGCAGTTCTTC
CASSVGGATEQFF
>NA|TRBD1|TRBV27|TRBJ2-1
TGTGCCAGCCTCCGAGGGGGCTCTTACAATGAGCAGTTCTTC
CASLRGGSYNEQFF
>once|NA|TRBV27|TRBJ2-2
TGTGCCAGCAGTTTAGGACAGAACACCGGGGAGCTGTTTTTT
CASSLGQNTGELFF
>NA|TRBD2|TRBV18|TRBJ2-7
TGTGCCAGCTCAGTACTAGCGGTCGAGGGCGAGCAGTACTTC
CASSVLAVEGEQYF
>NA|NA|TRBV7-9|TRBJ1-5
TGTGCCAGCAGCTCCTCCGGGGGGCGGTGGCAGCCCCAGCATTTT
CASSSSGGRWQPQHF
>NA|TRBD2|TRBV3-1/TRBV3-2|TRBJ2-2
TGTGCCAGCAGCCAAGATCCCCGGTGGGGAGCGGGAAGAAACACCGGGGAGCTGTTTTTT
CASSQDPRWGAGRNTGELFF
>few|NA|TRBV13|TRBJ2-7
TGTGCCAGCACGAGGGAGAACGGCGAGCAGTACTTC
CASTRENGEQYF
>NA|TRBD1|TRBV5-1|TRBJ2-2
TGCGCCAGCAGCTGGAGACAGGGCGGCGGGGAGCTGTTTTTT
CASSWRQGGGELFF
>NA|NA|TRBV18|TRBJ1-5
TGTGCCAGCTCACCAAGGGCAGGGAGGGCCTCTAATCAGCCCCAGCATTTT
CASSPRAGRASNQPQHF
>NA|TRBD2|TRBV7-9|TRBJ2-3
TGTGCCAGCAGGTTGGGGCTAGCGGTAATCGGGACAGATACGCAGTATTTT
CASRLGLAVIGTDTQYF
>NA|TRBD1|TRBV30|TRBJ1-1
TGTGCCTGGGGAGATGGACAGGGGGCTGCAGCTTTCTTT
CAWGDGQGAAAFF
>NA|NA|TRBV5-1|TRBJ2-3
TGCGCCAGCAGCGAAAGAGGGACAAACTGGCGGGGCACAGATACGCAGTATTTT
CASSERGTNWRGTDTQYF
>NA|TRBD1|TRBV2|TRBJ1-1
TGTGCCAGCACCTTGACAGGGTTGGGCACTGAAGCTTTCTTT
CASTLTGLGTEAFF
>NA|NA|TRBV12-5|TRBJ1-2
TGTGCTAGTGGCATCACTCAGGGGAACTATGGCTACACCTTC
CASGITQGNYGYTF
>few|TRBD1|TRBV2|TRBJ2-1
TGTGCCAGTGGACAGGACTTCAACAATGAGCAGTTCTTC
CASGQDFNNEQFF
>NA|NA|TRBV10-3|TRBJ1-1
TGTGCCATCAATCCAGGTCAGGGCCTGAACACTGAAGCTTTCTTT
CAINPGQGLNTEAFF
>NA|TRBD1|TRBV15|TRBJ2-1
TGTGCCACCAGCGTCCGGGACAGTTACAATGAGCAGTTCTTC
CATSVRDSYNEQFF
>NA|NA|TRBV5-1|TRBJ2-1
TGCGCCAGCAGCACTCCCCGGGACTTTTACAATGAGCAGTTCTTC
CASSTPRDFYNEQFF
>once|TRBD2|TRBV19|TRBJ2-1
TGTGCCAGTAGGACTAGCGGGGGCTACAATGAGCAGTTCTTC
CASRTSGGYNEQFF
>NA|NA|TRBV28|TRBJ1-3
TGTGCCAGCAGTACGCCCGGGAGCTCTGGAAACACCATATATTTT
CASSTPGSSGNTIYF
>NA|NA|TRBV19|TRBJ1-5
TGTGCCAGTAGTATTTTTCGTCAGCCCCAGCATTTT
CASSIFRQPQHF
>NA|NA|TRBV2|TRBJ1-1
TGTGCCAGCAGAAGGGGAAGGACTGAAGCTTTCTTT
CASRRGRTEAFF